This paragraph reports one TCR beta chain. These data come from a study of blood T cell repertoires in COVID-19. Study as a whole: Nucleic acid was either cDNA or gDNA, and it came from T cells, B-cell-depleted T cells, or PBMCs.

Authors' methods: Amplified reference gene primers provided the basis for estimating nucleated cell counts. The protocol was immunoSEQ multiplex PCR, while the TCRdb copy is restricted to in-frame clones and leaves out a portion. Clonal size and the V and J genes are those of that table, whereas D and trimming came from the DNA. The sample holds 90,000 to 120,000 clones, about three quarters seen once. The CDR3 consists of 15 residues. V shed 4 bases and J 2 bases; nucleotides not matched to a gene: 6. The V gene's germline CDR1 is MNHEY and CDR2 SVGAGI. The receptor was isolated from a man between 65 and 80 years old with acute or convalescent COVID-19. The J gene is TRBJ2-3, the V gene TRBV6-5, with 7 bases matching TRBD2. Sequencing was carried out using peripheral blood. The CDR3 spells CASSSGGGFTDTQYF. DNA of the CDR3: TGTGCCAGCAGTTCGGGCGGGGGATTCACAGATACGCAGTATTTT.